This TCR beta chain comes out of a study of control samples from healthy donors and cancer patients. The V and J ends lost 6 bases and 5 bases, in that order; junction bases with no gene match: 6. Germline lookup yields CDR1 WNHNN and CDR2 SYGVQD (reference sequence). The length of the CDR3 is 15 residues. The table came from immunoSEQ multiplex PCR; TCRdb's copy has only in-frame clones and leaves some out. The data contain roughly 130,000 clones, less than 90% of them singletons. The chain joins TRBV10-1 to TRBJ1-4; TRBD1 aligns across 10 bases. The TCR sequence derives from a woman aged 25 to 39 in good health. Sequenced sample: blood. CDR3 in DNA: TGCGCCAGCAGGTGGGACAGGGGTCAAAATGAAAAACTGTTTTTT. This encodes CASRWDRGQNEKLFF.